This entry concerns a single TCR beta chain. Its antigen is currently unknown. Germline CDR1 reads SGHRS; CDR2 reads YFSETQ. CDR3 length: 15 residues. The germline V and J ends were trimmed by 4 bases and 2 bases, with 14 bases remaining between them. These data belong to a study of cytomegalovirus exposure and HLA in healthy donors. PCR used 60 Vbeta primers and 13 Jbeta primers. Data came from immunoSEQ multiplex PCR; TCRdb stores just in-frame clones and leaves some out. The repertoire has over 100,000 clones, 66% of them found once; the top ten carry less than 2%. The study, taken as a whole, reports: Data from an earlier analysis indicated that most TCR beta V segments were productive either about 87% or about 30% of the time.

The chain has TRBV5-1 and TRBJ2-3, with TRBD2 as a possible D gene (6 bases). This receptor was obtained from a man aged 18 to 29 in good health and CMV-seronegative. Material for sequencing was PBMCs. The chain's CDR3 is CASSPGTFSTDTQYF. DNA for the CDR3: TGCGCCAGCAGCCCCGGGACTTTTTCCACAGATACGCAGTATTTT.